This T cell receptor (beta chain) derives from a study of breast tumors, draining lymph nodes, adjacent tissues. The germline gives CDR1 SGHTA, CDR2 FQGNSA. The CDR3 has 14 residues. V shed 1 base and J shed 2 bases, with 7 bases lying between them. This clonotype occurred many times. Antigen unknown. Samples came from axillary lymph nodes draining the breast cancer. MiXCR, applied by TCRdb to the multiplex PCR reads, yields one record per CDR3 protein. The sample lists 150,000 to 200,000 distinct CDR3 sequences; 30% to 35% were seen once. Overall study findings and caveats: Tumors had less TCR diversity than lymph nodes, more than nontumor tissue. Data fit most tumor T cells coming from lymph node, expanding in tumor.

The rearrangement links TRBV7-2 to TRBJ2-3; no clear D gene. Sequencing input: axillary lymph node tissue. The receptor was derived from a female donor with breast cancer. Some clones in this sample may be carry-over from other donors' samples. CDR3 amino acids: CASSLGVPTDTQYF. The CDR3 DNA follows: TGTGCCAGCAGCTTAGGGGTACCCACAGATACGCAGTATTTT. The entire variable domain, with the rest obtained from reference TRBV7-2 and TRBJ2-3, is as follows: GAGVSQSPSNKVTEKGKDVELRCDPISGHTALYWYRQSLGQGLEFLIYFQGNSAPDKSGLPSDRFSAERTGGSVSTLTIQRTQQEDSAVYLCASSLGVPTDTQYFGPGTRLTVL.